Shown below are 3 T cell receptor beta chains from a single sample sequenced in a study of blood T cell repertoires in COVID-19. Assay used: immunoSEQ multiplex PCR; TCRdb lists only in-frame clones, some missing. This sample yields around 240,000 clones, of which almost 85% are seen a single time; about 2% belongs to the top ten. Sequencing was carried out using peripheral blood. The receptors were sampled from a woman aged 80 or over with acute or convalescent COVID-19.

V is TRBV5-1 and J is TRBJ2-2; weak D call: TRBD1 (6 bases). V was cut by 0 bases and J by 5 bases, with 8 bases left in between. The germline gives CDR1 SGHRS, CDR2 YFSETQ. CDR3 length equals 14 residues. CDR3: CASSLDRETGELFF. DNA of the CDR3: TGCGCCAGCAGCTTGGACAGGGAAACCGGGGAGCTGTTTTTT.

The chain joins TRBV28 to TRBJ1-2; 12 bases match TRBD1. Trimming removed 10 bases from V and 6 bases from J; junction bases left unmatched: 6. Germline assignment: CDR1 MDHEN and CDR2 SYDVKM. CDR3 length: 13 residues. Here the CDR3 reads CATFGTGGDGYTF. Written as DNA, the CDR3 is TGTGCCACCTTCGGGACAGGGGGCGATGGCTACACCTTC.

This sequence joins TRBV28 and TRBJ2-5, with 12 bases identical to TRBD2. Germline CDR1 reads MDHEN; CDR2 reads SYDVKM. The CDR3 has 14 residues. V lost 6 bases to trimming and J lost 4 bases; unmatched junction nucleotides: 3. The CDR3 DNA reads as TGTGCCAGCAGGCTAGCGGGAGGGCCAGAGACCCAGTACTTC. The encoded protein is CASRLAGGPETQYF.